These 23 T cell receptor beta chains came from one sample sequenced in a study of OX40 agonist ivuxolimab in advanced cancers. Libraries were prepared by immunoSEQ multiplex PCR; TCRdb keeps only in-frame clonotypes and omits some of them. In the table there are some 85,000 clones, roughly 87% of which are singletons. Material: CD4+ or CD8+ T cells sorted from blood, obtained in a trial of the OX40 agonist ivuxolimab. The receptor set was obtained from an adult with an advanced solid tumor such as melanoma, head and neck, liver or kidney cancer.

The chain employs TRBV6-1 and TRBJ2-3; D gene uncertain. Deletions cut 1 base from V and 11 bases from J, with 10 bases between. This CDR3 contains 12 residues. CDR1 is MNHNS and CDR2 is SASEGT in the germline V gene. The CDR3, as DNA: TGTGCCAGCAGTGAAGAGAGAATGGGGCAGTATTTT. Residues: CASSEERMGQYF.

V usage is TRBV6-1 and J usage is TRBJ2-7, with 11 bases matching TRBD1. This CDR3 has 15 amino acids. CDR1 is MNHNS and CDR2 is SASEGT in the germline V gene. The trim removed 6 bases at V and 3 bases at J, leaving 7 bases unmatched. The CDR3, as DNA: TGTGCCAGCAGACCGGGACAGGGGGGAAACTACGAGCAGTACTTC. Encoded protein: CASRPGQGGNYEQYF.

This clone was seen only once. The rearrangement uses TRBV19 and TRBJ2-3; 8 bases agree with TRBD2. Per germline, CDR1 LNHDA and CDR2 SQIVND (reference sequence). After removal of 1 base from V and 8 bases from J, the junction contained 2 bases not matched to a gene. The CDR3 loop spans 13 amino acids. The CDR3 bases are TGTGCCAGTAGTATAGGACTAGCGCGTACGCAGTATTTT. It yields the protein CASSIGLARTQYF.

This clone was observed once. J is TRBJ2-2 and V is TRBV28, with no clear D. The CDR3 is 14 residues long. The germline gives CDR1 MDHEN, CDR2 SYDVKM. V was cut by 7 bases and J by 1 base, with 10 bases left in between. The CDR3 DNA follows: TGTGCCAGCAAACTCACGAGGAACACCGGGGAGCTGTTTTTT. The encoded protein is CASKLTRNTGELFF.

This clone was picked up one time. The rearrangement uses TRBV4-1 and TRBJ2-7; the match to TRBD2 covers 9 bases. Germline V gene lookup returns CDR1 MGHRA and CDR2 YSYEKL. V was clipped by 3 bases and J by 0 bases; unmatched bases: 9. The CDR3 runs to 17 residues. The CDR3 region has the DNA TGCGCCAGCAGCCAGGCCCGACTAGCGGATAACTCCTACGAGCAGTACTTC. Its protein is CASSQARLADNSYEQYF.

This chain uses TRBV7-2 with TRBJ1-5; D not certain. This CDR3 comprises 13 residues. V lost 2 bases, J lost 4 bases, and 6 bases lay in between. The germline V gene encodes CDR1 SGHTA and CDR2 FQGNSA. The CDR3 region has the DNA TGTGCCAGCAGCTTATCCCTTAATCAGCCCCAGCATTTT. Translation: CASSLSLNQPQHF.

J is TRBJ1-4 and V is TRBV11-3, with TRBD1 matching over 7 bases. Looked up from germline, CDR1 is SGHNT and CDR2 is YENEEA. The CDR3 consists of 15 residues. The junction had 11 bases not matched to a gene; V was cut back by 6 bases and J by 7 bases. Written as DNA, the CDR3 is TGTGCCAGCAGTCCCCCAGGGGGATTGGGTGAAAAACTGTTTTTT. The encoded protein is CASSPPGGLGEKLFF.

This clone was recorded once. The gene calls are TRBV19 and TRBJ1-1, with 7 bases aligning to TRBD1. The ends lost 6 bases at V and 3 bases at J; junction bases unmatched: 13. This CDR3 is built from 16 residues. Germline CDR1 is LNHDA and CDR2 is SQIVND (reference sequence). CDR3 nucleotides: TGTGCCAGTAGCAGACAGGAGACAGGGCTCTACACTGAAGCTTTCTTT. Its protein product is CASSRQETGLYTEAFF.

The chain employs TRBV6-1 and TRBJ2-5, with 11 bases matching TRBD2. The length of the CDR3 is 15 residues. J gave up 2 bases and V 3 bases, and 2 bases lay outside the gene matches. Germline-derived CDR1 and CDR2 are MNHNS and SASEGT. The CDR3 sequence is CASSEGLADQETQYF. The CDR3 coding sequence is TGTGCCAGCAGTGAGGGACTAGCGGATCAAGAGACCCAGTACTTC.

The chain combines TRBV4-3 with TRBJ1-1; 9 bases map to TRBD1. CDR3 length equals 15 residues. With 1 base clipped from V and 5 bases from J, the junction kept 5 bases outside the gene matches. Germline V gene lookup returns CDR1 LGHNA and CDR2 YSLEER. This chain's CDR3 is CASSQGAGQGTEAFF. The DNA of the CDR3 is TGCGCCAGCAGCCAAGGGGCCGGACAGGGGACTGAAGCTTTCTTT.

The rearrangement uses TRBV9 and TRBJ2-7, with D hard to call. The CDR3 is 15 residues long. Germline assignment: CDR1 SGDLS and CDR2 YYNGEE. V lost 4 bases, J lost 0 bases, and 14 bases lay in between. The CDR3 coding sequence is TGTGCCAGCAGCCCCCAAGCGTTCCCCTCCTACGAGCAGTACTTC. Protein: CASSPQAFPSYEQYF. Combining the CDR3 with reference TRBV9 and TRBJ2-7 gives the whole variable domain DSGVTQTPKHLITATGQRVTLRCSPRSGDLSVYWYQQSLDQGLQFLIQYYNGEERAKGNILERFSAQQFPDLHSELNLSSLELGDSALYFCASSPQAFPSYEQYFGPGTRLTVT.

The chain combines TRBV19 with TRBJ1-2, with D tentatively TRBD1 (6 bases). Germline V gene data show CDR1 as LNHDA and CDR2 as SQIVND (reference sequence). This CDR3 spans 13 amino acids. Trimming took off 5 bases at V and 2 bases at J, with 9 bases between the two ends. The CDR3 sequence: CASSADRNYGYTF. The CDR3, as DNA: TGTGCCAGTAGTGCGGACAGAAACTATGGCTACACCTTC.

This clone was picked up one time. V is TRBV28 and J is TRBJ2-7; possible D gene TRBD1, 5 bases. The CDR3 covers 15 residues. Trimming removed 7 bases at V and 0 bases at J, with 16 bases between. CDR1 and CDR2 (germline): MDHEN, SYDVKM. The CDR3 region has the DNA TGTGCCAGCACCCAATACCTGACAGCCTCCTACGAGCAGTACTTC. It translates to CASTQYLTASYEQYF.

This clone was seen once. CDR3 DNA sequence: TGTGCCAGTAGTAGGACTAGCGGGAGTATGAGCACCGGGGAGCTGTTTTTT. This gives the protein CASSRTSGSMSTGELFF. J is TRBJ2-2 and V is TRBV19; 13 nucleotides agree with TRBD2. Germline CDR1 reads LNHDA; CDR2 reads SQIVND (reference sequence). The junction had 6 bases not matched to a gene; V was cut back by 4 bases and J by 4 bases. This CDR3 is built from 17 residues.

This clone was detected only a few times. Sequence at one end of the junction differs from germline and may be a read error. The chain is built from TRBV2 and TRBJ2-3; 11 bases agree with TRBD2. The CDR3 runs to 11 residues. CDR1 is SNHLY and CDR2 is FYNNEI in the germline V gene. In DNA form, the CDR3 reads TGTGCCAGCAAACTGACTAGCGGGACGGATTTT. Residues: CASKLTSGTDF.

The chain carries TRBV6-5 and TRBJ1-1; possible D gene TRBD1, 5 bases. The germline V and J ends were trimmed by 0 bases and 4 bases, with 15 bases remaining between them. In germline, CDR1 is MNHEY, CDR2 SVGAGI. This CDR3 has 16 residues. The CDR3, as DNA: TGTGCCAGCAGTTACTCGAAGGCGGGGGTGCGCACTGAAGCTTTCTTT. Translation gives CASSYSKAGVRTEAFF.

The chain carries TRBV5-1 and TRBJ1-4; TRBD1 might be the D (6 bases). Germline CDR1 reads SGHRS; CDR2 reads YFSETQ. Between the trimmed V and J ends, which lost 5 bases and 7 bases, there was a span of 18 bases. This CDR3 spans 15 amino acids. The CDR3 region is CASRVNGGTGEKLFF. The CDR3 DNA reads TGCGCCAGCAGGGTCAATGGGGGCACGGGTGAAAAACTGTTTTTT.

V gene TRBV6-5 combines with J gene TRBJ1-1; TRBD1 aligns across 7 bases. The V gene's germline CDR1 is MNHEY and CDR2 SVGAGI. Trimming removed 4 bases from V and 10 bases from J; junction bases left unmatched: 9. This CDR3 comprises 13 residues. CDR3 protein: CASSSGDSGGAFF. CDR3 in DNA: TGTGCCAGCAGTTCTGGGGACAGTGGGGGAGCTTTCTTT.

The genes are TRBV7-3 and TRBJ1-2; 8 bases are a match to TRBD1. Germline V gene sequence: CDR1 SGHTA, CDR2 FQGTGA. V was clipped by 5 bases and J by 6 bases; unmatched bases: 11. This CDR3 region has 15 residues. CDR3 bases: TGTGCCAGCAGCCACGGACAGGGATTAGGGCATGGCTACACCTTC. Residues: CASSHGQGLGHGYTF.

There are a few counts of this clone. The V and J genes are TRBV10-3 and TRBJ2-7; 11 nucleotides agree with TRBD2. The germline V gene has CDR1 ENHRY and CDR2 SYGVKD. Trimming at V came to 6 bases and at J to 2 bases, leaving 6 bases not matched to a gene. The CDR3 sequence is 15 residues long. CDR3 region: CAIRNLAGGAYEQYF. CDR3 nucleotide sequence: TGTGCCATCAGGAACCTAGCGGGAGGTGCCTACGAGCAGTACTTC.

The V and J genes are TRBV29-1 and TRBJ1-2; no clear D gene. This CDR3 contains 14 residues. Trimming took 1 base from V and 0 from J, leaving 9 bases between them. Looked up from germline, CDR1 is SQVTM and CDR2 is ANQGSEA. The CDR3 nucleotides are TGCAGCGTTGAAGGGACGGAAACTAACTATGGCTACACCTTC. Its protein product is CSVEGTETNYGYTF.

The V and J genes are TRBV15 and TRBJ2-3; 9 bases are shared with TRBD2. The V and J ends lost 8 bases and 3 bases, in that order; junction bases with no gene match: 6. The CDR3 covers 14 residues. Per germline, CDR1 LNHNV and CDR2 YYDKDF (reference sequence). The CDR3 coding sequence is TGTGCCACCCGCGGCGGACTAGCGACAGATACGCAGTATTTT. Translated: CATRGGLATDTQYF.

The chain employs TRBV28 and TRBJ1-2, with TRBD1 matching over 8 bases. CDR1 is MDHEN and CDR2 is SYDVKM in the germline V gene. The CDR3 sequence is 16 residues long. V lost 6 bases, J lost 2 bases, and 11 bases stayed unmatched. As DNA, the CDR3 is TGTGCCAGCAGCCTGGCAGGGGGCAGTAACAACTATGGCTACACCTTC. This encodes CASSLAGGSNNYGYTF.